These 3 T cell receptor beta chains were all obtained from the same sample, sequenced in a study of blood T cell repertoires in COVID-19. Method: immunoSEQ multiplex PCR; TCRdb's copy keeps in-frame clones and lacks some. Seen here are roughly 340,000 clones, approximately 90% observed once, and the top ten hold less than 3.5%. The sample was peripheral blood. These receptor sequences come from a woman aged 18-35 years who had recovered from COVID-19.

This clone showed up just once. The chain combines TRBV5-4 with TRBJ1-3; D is unresolved. Germline values: CDR1 SGHNT, CDR2 YYREEE (reference sequence). The CDR3 totals 15 residues. V was shortened by 3 bases and J by 0 bases, with 10 bases between the two germline ends. CDR3 sequence reads: CASSYSIGSGNTIYF. DNA of the CDR3: TGTGCCAGCAGCTACAGCATAGGCTCTGGAAACACCATATATTTT.

The V call is TRBV6-2 or TRBV6-3, the J call TRBJ2-1; 8 positions match TRBD2. Looked up from germline, CDR1 is MNHEY and CDR2 is SVGEGT. The CDR3 runs 17 residues. V shed 6 bases and J 5 bases; nucleotides not matched to a gene: 15. This chain's CDR3 is CASSLARGSGADNEQFF. For the CDR3, the DNA is TGTGCCAGCAGCCTCGCTCGGGGTAGCGGGGCGGACAATGAGCAGTTCTTC.

The chain combines TRBV25-1 with TRBJ2-3; 7 positions agree with TRBD2. This CDR3 has 16 residues. CDR1 is MGHDK and CDR2 is SYGVNS in the germline V gene. V trimming: 1 base; J trimming: 4 bases; junction bases outside the gene matches: 8. CDR3 nucleotides: TGTGCCAGCAGTGAATGGGGAGGGCAAGGTTCAGATACGCAGTATTTT. It codes for CASSEWGGQGSDTQYF.